A single sample is the source of the 30 T cell receptor beta chains below, sequenced in a study of vaccination effects on CD4 cells after COVID-19. No antigens are known for them. The protocol was immunoSEQ multiplex PCR, while the TCRdb copy is restricted to in-frame clones and leaves out a portion. The profile covers about 24,000 clones, with more than 65% appearing a single time and roughly 10% taken by the ten largest. In the ViraFEST assay, antigen-specific CD4+ clonotypes were identified by expansion after peptide-pool stimulation. It was after approximately 11 days of culture that CD4+ T cells were isolated. Each person got two doses of an mRNA SARS-CoV-2 vaccine, BNT162b2 or mRNA-1273. The sample was CD4+ T cells from PBMCs cultured with HCoV-NL63 spike peptides, taken after COVID-19 vaccination. The receptors originated from a human donor who received a COVID-19 vaccine.

The chain recombines TRBV6-5 with TRBJ1-3, with TRBD1 as a possible D gene (6 bases). Germline lookup yields CDR1 MNHEY and CDR2 SVGAGI. There are 15 residues in the CDR3. V lost 3 bases, J lost 0 bases, and 9 bases lay in between. Written as DNA, the CDR3 is TGTGCCAGCAGTTATTCAGGGGTCTCTGGAAACACCATATATTTT. Residues: CASSYSGVSGNTIYF.

The V call is TRBV5-1, the J call TRBJ2-2; no definite D call. Germline V CDR1 and CDR2: SGHRS, YFSETQ. This CDR3 region has 14 residues. Trimming took 2 bases from V and 1 from J, leaving 6 bases between them. This CDR3 reads CASSLLLNTGELFF. The CDR3 nucleotides read TGCGCCAGCAGCTTACTCCTGAACACCGGGGAGCTGTTTTTT.

The V gene is TRBV12-3 or TRBV12-4, the J gene TRBJ2-3; no reliable D call. CDR3 length: 13 residues. V was shortened by 7 bases and J by 6 bases, with 14 bases between the two germline ends. CDR3 residues: CASTFLSGDTQYF. The CDR3 DNA follows: TGTGCCAGCACCTTCTTGTCCGGGGATACGCAGTATTTT.

This clone was counted once. The genes are TRBV10-3 and TRBJ1-6; 9 positions agree with TRBD1. With 7 bases clipped from V and 10 bases from J, the junction kept 8 bases outside the gene matches. Per germline, CDR1 ENHRY and CDR2 SYGVKD. The CDR3 covers 14 residues. CDR3 loop: CAITNDRGGSPLHF. CDR3 nucleotide sequence: TGTGCCATCACCAATGACAGGGGGGGATCACCCCTCCACTTT.

This chain uses TRBV11-2 with TRBJ1-1, with D perhaps matching TRBD1 (5 bases). There are 15 residues in the CDR3. Trimming pared 5 bases from V and 0 bases from J, leaving 13 bases between. Germline values: CDR1 SGHAT, CDR2 FQNNGV. CDR3 protein: CASSPRQYVNTEAFF. In nucleotides, the CDR3 is TGTGCCAGCAGCCCCAGACAGTATGTGAACACTGAAGCTTTCTTT.

The chain employs TRBV7-9 and TRBJ1-5; D ambiguous. The germline V gene encodes CDR1 SEHNR and CDR2 FQNEAQ (reference sequence). This CDR3 has 15 residues. Trimming removed 0 bases at V and 3 bases at J, with 9 bases between. CDR3 sequence: CASSLAAGHNQPQHF. The DNA of the CDR3 is TGTGCCAGCAGCTTAGCTGCAGGCCACAATCAGCCCCAGCATTTT.

The chain uses TRBV20-1 and TRBJ1-1, with D unclear. Germline-derived CDR1 and CDR2 are DFQATT and SNEGSKA (reference sequence). CDR3 length: 11 residues. V shed 7 bases and J shed 3 bases, with 9 bases lying between them. The CDR3 here is CSVPTDTEAFF. CDR3 in DNA: TGCAGTGTTCCAACGGACACTGAAGCTTTCTTT.

This clone was seen a handful of times. V is TRBV24-1 and J is TRBJ1-1; D not resolved. CDR3 length: 16 amino acids. Germline V lookup: CDR1 KGHDR, CDR2 SFDVKD. V was trimmed by 7 bases and J by 0 bases, leaving 17 bases between them. In DNA form, the CDR3 reads TGTGCCACCAGCGAAAATAGCCTGAGATTGAACACTGAAGCTTTCTTT. Residues: CATSENSLRLNTEAFF.

The CDR3 region is CASRVGVGQYGYTF. In nucleotides, the CDR3 is TGTGCCAGCAGGGTAGGGGTTGGCCAGTATGGCTACACCTTC. The V and J genes are TRBV6-5 and TRBJ1-2; tentative D call: TRBD1 (5 bases). V lost 6 bases to trimming and J lost 5 bases, with 16 bases between them. The CDR3 has 14 residues. CDR1 and CDR2 (germline): MNHEY, SVGAGI.

V is TRBV7-9 and J is TRBJ1-1, with D possibly being TRBD1 (6 bases). Trimming removed 2 bases at V and 1 base at J, with 8 bases between. Germline-derived CDR1 and CDR2 are SEHNR and FQNEAQ (reference sequence). The CDR3 is 14 residues long. The CDR3 loop is CASSLRQENTEAFF. For the CDR3, the DNA is TGTGCCAGCAGCTTAAGACAGGAGAACACTGAAGCTTTCTTT.

As to this clone: At one end the junction does not follow the germline gene, possibly because of a read error. The chain recombines TRBV19 with TRBJ2-5, with a weak D call TRBD2 (7 bases). This CDR3 region has 14 residues. Germline lookup yields CDR1 LNHDA and CDR2 SQIVND (reference sequence). The CDR3 loop is CASSKTGGREAQYF. In DNA, the CDR3 is TGTGCCAGTAGTAAAACCGGGGGGCGAGAGGCCCAGTACTTC.

This clone showed up just a few times. The chain links TRBV4-1 to TRBJ1-5, with D possibly TRBD1 on 5 matching bases. CDR3 length: 18 residues. Trimming shortened V by 1 base and J by 4 bases, and 20 bases separated the two germline ends. CDR1 is MGHRA and CDR2 is YSYEKL in the germline V gene. CDR3 nucleotides: TGCGCCAGCAGCCAAGCCTATAGGACCGGGGCCTCTAATCAGCCCCAGCATTTT. Translation: CASSQAYRTGASNQPQHF.

This clone is a singleton in its sample. The rearrangement links TRBV10-3 to TRBJ2-1; perhaps TRBD1 as D (7 bases). Trimming pared 7 bases from V and 9 bases from J, leaving 22 bases between. The germline gives CDR1 ENHRY, CDR2 SYGVKD. This CDR3 is built from 15 residues. CDR3 coding DNA: TGTGCCATCATGCGGGCAGGGGGAGGATCGGGTGAGCAGTTCTTC. Translating gives CAIMRAGGGSGEQFF.

CDR3 region: CASSLPPGGSGEQYF. The CDR3, as DNA: TGCGCCAGCAGCCTTCCCCCAGGGGGCTCGGGTGAGCAGTACTTC. The chain carries TRBV4-1 and TRBJ2-7; 8 positions match TRBD1. CDR3 length: 15 residues. CDR1 MGHRA and CDR2 YSYEKL come from the germline V gene. J was trimmed by 7 bases and V by 4 bases; bases with no gene match: 12.

The V call is TRBV5-1, the J call TRBJ1-1; TRBD1 aligns across 9 bases. V shed 0 bases, J shed 2 bases, and the junction held 11 bases outside the gene matches. Germline assignment: CDR1 SGHRS and CDR2 YFSETQ. The length of the CDR3 is 18 residues. CDR3 amino acids: CASSLGLGQGIRNTEAFF. CDR3 nucleotides: TGCGCCAGCAGCTTGGGACTAGGACAGGGGATCCGTAACACTGAAGCTTTCTTT.

The V gene is TRBV6-5, the J gene TRBJ1-1; unclear D gene. Looked up from germline, CDR1 is MNHEY and CDR2 is SVGAGI. Trimming shortened V by 1 base and J by 5 bases, and 8 bases separated the two germline ends. CDR3 size: 13 residues. In DNA form, the CDR3 reads TGTGCCAGCAGTTACTTCCTGGGTACTGAAGCTTTCTTT. This codes for CASSYFLGTEAFF.

This clone was recorded only once. The gene calls are TRBV18 and TRBJ2-7; the D gene is possibly TRBD1 (6 bases). CDR1 is KGHSH and CDR2 is LQKENI in the germline V gene. V was pared by 0 bases and J by 6 bases, with 18 bases between. The CDR3 is 16 residues long. CDR3 loop: CASSPPVAGVLSEQYF. CDR3 nucleotides: TGTGCCAGCTCACCACCGGTGGCAGGGGTCCTCTCCGAGCAGTACTTC.

The chain couples TRBV2 to TRBJ2-2; D may be TRBD1 (5 bases). Germline V gene sequence: CDR1 SNHLY, CDR2 FYNNEI. The CDR3 spans 15 residues. V was clipped by 7 bases and J by 2 bases, with 14 bases between them. Here the CDR3 DNA reads TGTGCCAGCAACGACAGAATCCTTAACACCGGGGAGCTGTTTTTT. It is translated as CASNDRILNTGELFF.

This chain links TRBV4-1 with TRBJ2-3; the D gene could be TRBD1 or TRBD2 (5 bases each). This CDR3 has 16 amino acids. The V end was cut by 6 bases, the J end by 0 bases, with 16 bases between. Looked up from germline, CDR1 is MGHRA and CDR2 is YSYEKL. CDR3 nucleotides: TGCGCCAGCAGGGGGGACGGCTATTTCAGCACAGATACGCAGTATTTT. The encoded protein is CASRGDGYFSTDTQYF.

The table lists this clone with a few counts. This chain connects TRBV7-9 to TRBJ2-7, with 9 bases that match TRBD2. Germline CDR1 SEHNR, CDR2 FQNEAQ (reference sequence). The CDR3 extends over 15 amino acids. The V segment lost 1 base and the J segment 7 bases; nucleotides outside the gene matches: 8. The DNA of the CDR3 is TGTGCCAGCAGCTTAGTTCAGGTAGCGGGGGTTGAGCAGTACTTC. Its translation is CASSLVQVAGVEQYF.

V is TRBV15 and J is TRBJ2-3; the D call may be TRBD1 or TRBD2 (5 bases each). CDR3 size: 16 residues. Per germline, CDR1 LNHNV and CDR2 YYDKDF (reference sequence). V lost 0 bases and J 1 base, leaving 11 bases between the germline ends. The CDR3 region is CATSREPGPGTDTQYF. In nucleotides, the CDR3 is TGTGCCACCAGCAGAGAACCGGGACCAGGCACAGATACGCAGTATTTT.

This clone has just one count. The rearrangement joins TRBV2 to TRBJ1-5, with D tentatively TRBD1 (5 bases). Germline values: CDR1 SNHLY, CDR2 FYNNEI. The CDR3 is made up of 14 amino acids. V was clipped by 6 bases and J by 2 bases, with 11 bases between them. The CDR3 sequence: CASRSVGGNQPQHF. The CDR3 DNA follows: TGTGCCAGCAGGTCCGTAGGGGGCAATCAGCCCCAGCATTTT. The whole variable domain, remainder taken from reference TRBV2 and TRBJ1-5, is EPEVTQTPSHQVTQMGQEVILRCVPISNHLYFYWYRQILGQKVEFLVSFYNNEISEKSEIFDDQFSVERPDGSNFTLKIRSTKLEDSAMYFCASRSVGGNQPQHFGDGTRLSIL.

This rearrangement joins TRBV5-4 to TRBJ2-6; tentative D call: TRBD1 (5 bases). Germline assignment: CDR1 SGHNT and CDR2 YYREEE (reference sequence). Trimming stripped 4 bases from V and 2 bases from J, with 10 bases between. The CDR3 has 15 amino acids. The CDR3 nucleotides are TGTGCCAGCAGCCGGTCAGGGACTGGGGCCAACGTCCTGACTTTC. Translating gives CASSRSGTGANVLTF.

The chain has TRBV19 and TRBJ1-3; D remains unclear. Trimming took 3 bases from V and 4 from J, leaving 4 bases between them. Germline assignment: CDR1 LNHDA and CDR2 SQIVND (reference sequence). The CDR3 has 12 residues. The CDR3 DNA reads as TGTGCCAGTAGTATTGTCGGAAACACCATATATTTT. It is translated as CASSIVGNTIYF.

The chain employs TRBV6-4 and TRBJ1-2; TRBD1 aligns across 10 bases. The CDR3 has 16 residues. Germline values: CDR1 MRHNA, CDR2 SNTAGT. The J segment lost 6 bases and the V segment lost 2 bases, leaving 9 bases of the junction unmatched. The CDR3 nucleotides are TGTGCCAGCAGTGACGCCGGGACAGGGGAAGGCGATGGCTACACCTTC. This sequence encodes CASSDAGTGEGDGYTF.

The CDR3 DNA follows: TGCGCCAGCAGCATCTCCTCGGGGTTCGAGCAGTACTTC. Protein: CASSISSGFEQYF. The chain carries TRBV5-1 and TRBJ2-7; D may be TRBD2 (5 bases). The germline V and J ends were trimmed by 4 bases and 6 bases, with 14 bases remaining between them. The CDR3 spans 13 residues. Germline V lookup: CDR1 SGHRS, CDR2 YFSETQ. Combining the CDR3 with reference TRBV5-1 and TRBJ2-7 gives the whole variable domain KAGVTQTPRYLIKTRGQQVTLSCSPISGHRSVSWYQQTPGQGLQFLFEYFSETQRNKGNFPGRFSGRQFSNSRSEMNVSTLELGDSALYLCASSISSGFEQYFGPGTRLTVT.

This clone was counted a few times. The V gene is TRBV25-1, the J gene TRBJ1-5; 8 nucleotides align to TRBD1. Germline CDR1 reads MGHDK; CDR2 reads SYGVNS. The CDR3 has 15 residues. After removal of 4 bases from V and 4 bases from J, the junction contained 6 bases not matched to a gene. The CDR3 DNA sequence: TGTGCCAGCAGTGCAGAGACAGGGGAGAATCAGCCCCAGCATTTT. Its translation: CASSAETGENQPQHF.

The chain has TRBV5-6 and TRBJ1-1; 9 bases fit TRBD1. CDR1 is SGHDT, CDR2 YYEEEE, per germline. The V segment lost 2 bases and the J segment 0 bases; nucleotides outside the gene matches: 14. The CDR3 is 19 amino acids. CDR3 amino acids: CASSFRQGGRKLMNTEAFF. CDR3 DNA: TGTGCCAGCAGCTTTCGACAGGGGGGGAGAAAATTAATGAACACTGAAGCTTTCTTT.

V usage is TRBV7-2 and J usage is TRBJ1-4, with no clear D. There are 16 residues in the CDR3. Trimming removed 4 bases at V and 8 bases at J, with 20 bases between. Germline values: CDR1 SGHTA, CDR2 FQGNSA. The CDR3 sequence is CASSSSHSGIGEKLFF. The CDR3 coding sequence is TGTGCCAGCAGCTCGAGCCATTCTGGCATAGGGGAAAAACTGTTTTTT.

The chain combines TRBV7-2 with TRBJ1-1; 10 bases agree with TRBD1. The CDR3 is made up of 17 amino acids. J gave up 0 bases and V 1 base, and 5 bases lay outside the gene matches. Germline CDR1 SGHTA, CDR2 FQGNSA. The CDR3 sequence: CASSLEGQGPMNTEAFF. Written as DNA, the CDR3 is TGTGCCAGCAGCTTAGAGGGACAGGGGCCGATGAACACTGAAGCTTTCTTT.